This is a list of T cell receptor beta chains from one sample in a study of patients and donors after allogeneic stem cell transplantation. A single record per CDR3 protein comes from TCRdb applying MiXCR to the RT-PCR reads. Among approximately 140,000 distinct CDR3 sequences listed, over 35% were seen once. Material for sequencing was blood, either unsorted or a sorted T cell fraction (not recorded which). These receptors were taken from a human donor who was either an allogeneic HSCT recipient or a stem cell or donor lymphocyte infusion donor (not recorded which). It is not recorded whose cells these are; they may come from a transplant donor. CDR3s include the opening cysteine and the closing phenylalanine or tryptophan. D genes are given only for firm matches. Rows may omit the clone size; those that give it use once, few, many or a size class.

v_gene: TRBV5-1; d_gene: TRBD1; j_gene: TRBJ1-5; abundance: few; CDR3aa: CASSPGTGGAQPQHF; CDR3nt: TGCGCCAGCAGCCCCGGGACAGGAGGGGCACAGCCCCAGCATTTT
v_gene: TRBV6-5; d_gene: NA; j_gene: TRBJ2-2; abundance: NA; CDR3aa: CASSYSFTGELFF; CDR3nt: TGTGCCAGCAGTTACTCGTTCACCGGGGAGCTGTTTTTT
v_gene: TRBV11-2; d_gene: TRBD1; j_gene: TRBJ2-4; abundance: NA; CDR3aa: CASSPDRGNNIQYF; CDR3nt: TGTGCCAGCAGCCCCGACAGGGGCAATAACATTCAGTACTTC
v_gene: TRBV6-5; d_gene: NA; j_gene: TRBJ1-1; abundance: few; CDR3aa: CASSYRPMNTEAFF; CDR3nt: TGTGCCAGCAGTTACAGACCAATGAACACTGAAGCTTTCTTT
v_gene: TRBV5-6; d_gene: TRBD2; j_gene: TRBJ2-3; abundance: NA; CDR3aa: CASSIGLAGLYTQYF; CDR3nt: TGTGCCAGCAGCATAGGACTAGCGGGGCTATATACGCAGTATTTT
v_gene: TRBV4-1; d_gene: NA; j_gene: TRBJ1-4; abundance: few; CDR3aa: CASSHQAGPNEKLFF; CDR3nt: TGCGCCAGCAGCCATCAGGCGGGACCAAATGAAAAACTGTTTTTT
v_gene: TRBV5-1; d_gene: TRBD1; j_gene: TRBJ1-2; abundance: few; CDR3aa: CASSYAGQGGNGYTF; CDR3nt: TGCGCCAGCAGCTACGCGGGACAGGGAGGGAATGGCTACACCTTC
v_gene: TRBV5-1; d_gene: TRBD1; j_gene: TRBJ1-2; abundance: NA; CDR3aa: CASSLWWTGGSNGYTF; CDR3nt: TGCGCCAGCAGCTTGTGGTGGACAGGGGGATCGAATGGCTACACCTTC
v_gene: TRBV9; d_gene: NA; j_gene: TRBJ2-3; abundance: NA; CDR3aa: CASSVSFSPSTDTQYF; CDR3nt: TGTGCCAGCAGCGTATCATTTAGCCCTAGCACAGATACGCAGTATTTT
v_gene: TRBV20-1; d_gene: NA; j_gene: TRBJ1-1; abundance: NA; CDR3aa: CSARDPLNSLNTEAFF; CDR3nt: TGCAGTGCTAGAGATCCCCTAAACAGCCTGAACACTGAAGCTTTCTTT
v_gene: TRBV28; d_gene: NA; j_gene: TRBJ1-3; abundance: NA; CDR3aa: CASSWTASSGNTIYF; CDR3nt: TGTGCCAGCAGTTGGACGGCTAGCTCTGGAAACACCATATATTTT
v_gene: TRBV20-1; d_gene: NA; j_gene: TRBJ1-1; abundance: few; CDR3aa: CSASWGDTEAFF; CDR3nt: TGCAGTGCTAGTTGGGGAGACACTGAAGCTTTCTTT